Each of the 29 T cell receptor beta chains below was sequenced from the same sample in a study of T cell responses to AZD1222 COVID-19 vaccine. Here immunoSEQ multiplex PCR was the method, and the copy in TCRdb shows in-frame clones only, minus some. The sample lists around 120,000 clones, roughly 87% occurring once. Sequenced here: peripheral blood, sampled 28 days after the second AZD1222 dose. These receptors were obtained from an adult who received the AZD1222 COVID-19 vaccine.

The rearrangement links TRBV6-6 to TRBJ1-6, with 9 bases identical to TRBD1. J lost 5 bases, V lost 2 bases, and 4 bases had no gene match. Germline CDR1 and CDR2: MNHNY and SVGAGI (reference sequence). The CDR3 totals 16 residues. CDR3 residues: CASSYRGDRDNSPLHF. CDR3 sequence (DNA): TGTGCCAGCAGTTACCGGGGGGACAGGGATAATTCACCCCTCCACTTT.

The CDR3 loop reads CASSEGQGRMNTEAFF. Here the CDR3 DNA reads TGTGCCAGCAGCGAGGGACAGGGGCGGATGAACACTGAAGCTTTCTTT. The chain joins TRBV21-1 to TRBJ1-1; the tabulated D call, TRBD1, remains unverified against the DNA. TRBV21-1 is termed a pseudogene. The CDR3 totals 16 residues.

The table lists this clone with a few counts. The chain joins TRBV24-1 to TRBJ2-1; 8 bases fit TRBD2. The V gene's germline CDR1 is KGHDR and CDR2 SFDVKD. CDR3 length equals 15 residues. Unmatched junction bases numbered 7, after V lost 4 bases and J lost 6 bases. The CDR3 DNA reads TGTGCCACCAGTGAGTTGTCGGGAGGGGTCAATGAGCAGTTCTTC. It encodes CATSELSGGVNEQFF.

The rearrangement uses TRBV2 and TRBJ2-1; 7 bases are shared with TRBD2. The junction had 4 bases not matched to a gene; V was cut back by 3 bases and J by 5 bases. The V gene's germline CDR1 is SNHLY and CDR2 FYNNEI. This CDR3 comprises 14 residues. The CDR3 coding sequence is TGTGCCAGCAGTGAGAACGGGAGGAACAATGAGCAGTTCTTC. Translating gives CASSENGRNNEQFF.

The count of this clone is one. The genes are TRBV18 and TRBJ2-1; D perhaps matches TRBD1 (6 bases). The CDR3 spans 17 residues. The V end was cut by 0 bases, the J end by 5 bases, with 17 bases between. Germline assignment: CDR1 KGHSH and CDR2 LQKENI. CDR3 sequence reads: CASSPPVRGWYNNEQFF. The CDR3 DNA reads as TGTGCCAGCTCACCACCGGTTAGGGGGTGGTATAACAATGAGCAGTTCTTC.

This chain joins TRBV7-8 and TRBJ1-2; no firm D call. CDR3 length: 15 amino acids. In germline, CDR1 is SGHVS, CDR2 FQNEAQ. V lost 3 bases and J 5 bases, leaving 16 bases between the germline ends. CDR3 in amino acids: CASSFRTPPPYGYTF. The CDR3 nucleotides are TGTGCCAGCAGCTTTCGGACCCCTCCTCCGTATGGCTACACCTTC.

Only one count was recorded for this clone. The rearrangement uses TRBV4-3 and TRBJ2-5; D is ambiguous. Germline values: CDR1 LGHNA, CDR2 YSLEER. Trimming took 0 bases from V and 5 from J, leaving 10 bases between them. The CDR3 is 14 residues long. CDR3 amino acids: CASSQDLVGETQYF. Written as DNA, the CDR3 is TGCGCCAGCAGCCAAGATTTAGTAGGGGAGACCCAGTACTTC.

V is TRBV7-9 and J is TRBJ1-2; 8 bases fit TRBD1. This CDR3 comprises 13 residues. V trimming: 0 bases; J trimming: 6 bases; junction bases outside the gene matches: 0. The germline V gene has CDR1 SEHNR and CDR2 FQNEAQ (reference sequence). The CDR3 DNA is TGTGCCAGCAGCTTAGCGGGACAGGATGGCTACACCTTC. Its translation is CASSLAGQDGYTF.

V gene TRBV19 combines with J gene TRBJ2-5; 10 bases are shared with TRBD2. Germline CDR1 reads LNHDA; CDR2 reads SQIVND (reference sequence). With V trimmed by 3 bases and J by 0 bases, 10 bases remained unmatched. This CDR3 is 18 amino acids long. CDR3 nucleotides: TGTGCCAGTAGTATTATCGCCCCGGGACTAGCGAACCAAGAGACCCAGTACTTC. It specifies CASSIIAPGLANQETQYF. Full variable domain (outside the CDR3, taken from reference TRBV19 and TRBJ2-5): DGGITQSPKYLFRKEGQNVTLSCEQNLNHDAMYWYRQDPGQGLRLIYYSQIVNDFQKGDIAEGYSVSREKKESFPLTVTSAQKNPTAFYLCASSIIAPGLANQETQYFGPGTRLLVL.

This clone was observed a handful of times. The chain has TRBV6-5 and TRBJ1-2, with D perhaps TRBD1 (5 bases). The CDR3 contains 13 residues. CDR1 is MNHEY, CDR2 SVGAGI, per germline. V lost 7 bases and J lost 4, with 13 bases in between. CDR3 in DNA: TGTGCCAGCACCGAAGGGGCGGGCTATGGCTACACCTTC. This sequence encodes CASTEGAGYGYTF.

This rearrangement joins TRBV5-6 to TRBJ2-1; TRBD2 matches at 9 bases. CDR1 SGHDT and CDR2 YYEEEE come from the germline V gene. The CDR3 length is 14 residues. J was trimmed by 14 bases and V by 3 bases; bases with no gene match: 12. The CDR3 protein is CASSSGPGTSMKFF. CDR3 DNA: TGTGCCAGCAGCTCAGGCCCCGGGACTAGCATGAAGTTCTTC.

The chain links TRBV12-3 or TRBV12-4 to TRBJ1-5; TRBD1 matches 7 bases. The CDR3 is 12 amino acids. Trimming cost V 6 bases and J 11 bases; bases outside gene matches: 7. DNA of the CDR3: TGTGCCAGCAGCAGGGACAGTTTATCCCAGCATTTT. It is translated as CASSRDSLSQHF.

The V gene is TRBV15, the J gene TRBJ2-4, with 8 bases lining up with TRBD2. The CDR3 is 19 amino acids. V lost 1 base to trimming and J lost 0 bases; unmatched junction nucleotides: 11. Per the germline V gene, CDR1 is LNHNV and CDR2 is YYDKDF (reference sequence). CDR3 sequence reads: CATSRAGGPLWLAKNIQYF. CDR3 DNA: TGTGCCACCAGCAGAGCGGGAGGGCCCCTCTGGTTAGCCAAAAACATTCAGTACTTC.

This clone was seen once. The rearrangement links TRBV15 to TRBJ1-1; 9 bases match TRBD1. Germline assignment: CDR1 LNHNV and CDR2 YYDKDF (reference sequence). The CDR3 has 14 amino acids. Trimming took 3 bases from V and 4 from J; bases not matched to a gene: 3. The CDR3 here is CATSRDRGSTEAFF. CDR3 in DNA: TGTGCCACCAGCAGGGACAGGGGAAGCACTGAAGCTTTCTTT.

V gene TRBV19 combines with J gene TRBJ2-7, with D possibly being TRBD1 (6 bases). CDR3 length equals 13 residues. The V gene lost 0 bases and the J gene lost 8 bases, with 11 bases spanning the gap. Germline loops: CDR1 LNHDA, CDR2 SQIVND (reference sequence). The CDR3 protein is CASSIEDSGKQYF. The CDR3 bases are TGTGCCAGTAGTATAGAGGACAGCGGCAAGCAGTACTTC.

The chain carries TRBV6-5 and TRBJ1-2; D ambiguous. Trimming took 5 bases from V and 5 from J, leaving 12 bases between them. The germline CDR1 and CDR2 sequences are MNHEY and SVGAGI. CDR3 length: 13 residues. The CDR3 DNA reads TGTGCCAGCAGTCCTCGAAACCTTTATGGCTACACCTTC. Translating gives CASSPRNLYGYTF.

The rearrangement links TRBV5-1 to TRBJ2-1, with D possibly TRBD1 on 5 matching bases. V was shortened by 4 bases and J by 0 bases, with 11 bases between the two germline ends. CDR1 and CDR2 from the germline V gene are SGHRS and YFSETQ. The CDR3 is 15 residues long. CDR3 amino acids: CASSPRTSSYNEQFF. In nucleotides, the CDR3 is TGCGCCAGCAGCCCGCGGACAAGCTCCTACAATGAGCAGTTCTTC. The variable domain in full, with the rest retrieved from reference TRBV5-1 and TRBJ2-1, is KAGVTQTPRYLIKTRGQQVTLSCSPISGHRSVSWYQQTPGQGLQFLFEYFSETQRNKGNFPGRFSGRQFSNSRSEMNVSTLELGDSALYLCASSPRTSSYNEQFFGPGTRLTVL.

The J gene is TRBJ1-2, the V gene TRBV4-3; D call uncertain. Germline V gene data show CDR1 as LGHNA and CDR2 as YSLEER. V was trimmed by 0 bases and J by 4 bases, leaving 12 bases between them. This CDR3 is 15 amino acids long. CDR3 protein: CASSQEGATGYGYTF. CDR3 bases: TGCGCCAGCAGCCAAGAAGGAGCAACTGGCTATGGCTACACCTTC.

V is TRBV13 and J is TRBJ2-7; 7 nucleotides line up with TRBD1. The CDR3 has 16 residues. V lost 4 bases and J lost 2; bases outside the gene matches: 11. From germline, CDR1 is PRHDT and CDR2 FYEKMQ (reference sequence). CDR3 loop: CASSSTGVSRAYEQYF. The CDR3, as DNA: TGTGCCAGCAGCTCCACAGGGGTTTCCCGGGCCTACGAGCAGTACTTC.

The rearrangement joins TRBV5-1 to TRBJ1-2; tentative D call: TRBD1 (5 bases). The CDR3 covers 13 residues. CDR1 is SGHRS, CDR2 YFSETQ, per germline. Trimming pared 0 bases from V and 12 bases from J, leaving 15 bases between. The CDR3 is CASSLGDRGAHTF. DNA of the CDR3: TGCGCCAGCAGCTTGGGAGACAGAGGGGCCCACACCTTC.

This sequence joins TRBV30 and TRBJ1-1, with D perhaps matching TRBD1 (6 bases). Between the trimmed V and J ends, which lost 3 bases and 7 bases, there was a span of 18 bases. CDR3 length equals 14 residues. Looked up from germline, CDR1 is GTSNPN and CDR2 is SVGIG (reference sequence). This CDR3 is CAWSLKQGSNEAFF. Here the CDR3 DNA reads TGTGCCTGGAGCCTCAAACAGGGTTCTAATGAAGCTTTCTTT.

The chain joins TRBV6-1 to TRBJ1-2; a weak D match, TRBD1 (6 bases). Looked up from germline, CDR1 is MNHNS and CDR2 is SASEGT. V lost 1 base to trimming and J lost 4 bases, with 13 bases between them. This CDR3 region has 15 residues. CDR3 sequence (DNA): TGTGCCAGCAGTGAAGTACCAGGGGCTCCCTATGGCTACACCTTC. Amino acid sequence: CASSEVPGAPYGYTF.

This clone was seen only a few times. The chain has TRBV7-3 and TRBJ2-2; no definite D call. Germline-derived CDR1 and CDR2 are SGHTA and FQGTGA. The CDR3 length is 12 residues. With 6 bases removed from V and 2 bases from J, the gap between germline ends came to 4 bases. The CDR3 DNA sequence: TGTGCCAGCAGAGGAAACACCGGGGAGCTGTTTTTT. Protein: CASRGNTGELFF.

This chain joins TRBV28 and TRBJ2-7; 13 bases are a match to TRBD2. The junction had 10 bases not matched to a gene; V was cut back by 2 bases and J by 6 bases. This CDR3 contains 17 residues. Germline assignment: CDR1 MDHEN and CDR2 SYDVKM. The CDR3 DNA is TGTGCCAGCAGTTTACTAGGACTAGCGGGAGTCCAGGCCGAGCAGTACTTC. It translates to CASSLLGLAGVQAEQYF. The whole variable domain, filled in from reference TRBV28 and TRBJ2-7, reads DVKVTQSSRYLVKRTGEKVFLECVQDMDHENMFWYRQDPGLGLRLIYFSYDVKMKEKGDIPEGYSVSREKKERFSLILESASTNQTSMYLCASSLLGLAGVQAEQYFGPGTRLTVT.

V usage is TRBV6-5 and J usage is TRBJ2-3, with TRBD2 matching over 11 bases. J was trimmed by 1 base and V by 6 bases; bases with no gene match: 3. CDR1 and CDR2 from the germline V gene are MNHEY and SVGAGI. This CDR3 comprises 15 residues. As DNA, the CDR3 is TGTGCCAGCAGACCGGGACTAGCGGGCACAGATACGCAGTATTTT. This codes for CASRPGLAGTDTQYF.

The chain carries TRBV24-1 and TRBJ2-5; D is ambiguous. The V end was cut by 4 bases, the J end by 4 bases, with 27 bases between. The CDR3 is 19 residues long. CDR1 and CDR2 (germline): KGHDR, SFDVKD. The CDR3 reads CATSDPDLNEPTMGETQYF. In DNA, the CDR3 is TGTGCCACCAGTGACCCCGATTTGAATGAGCCCACGATGGGAGAGACCCAGTACTTC.

Concerning this clone: Additional DNA sequences in this sample encode the identical CDR3. This chain joins TRBV14 and TRBJ2-3; D call uncertain. Looked up from germline, CDR1 is SGHDN and CDR2 is FVKESK. The CDR3 totals 11 residues. V was trimmed by 1 base and J by 6 bases, leaving 2 bases between them. CDR3 DNA sequence: TGTGCCAGCAGCCAAGTCGATACGCAGTATTTT. This sequence encodes CASSQVDTQYF. Full variable domain (remainder filled in from reference TRBV14 and TRBJ2-3): EAGVTQFPSHSVIEKGQTVTLRCDPISGHDNLYWYRRVMGKEIKFLLHFVKESKQDESGMPNNRFLAERTGGTYSTLKVQPAELEDSGVYFCASSQVDTQYFGPGTRLTVL.

This clone was seen just once. The chain couples TRBV10-2 to TRBJ1-2, with 8 bases aligning to TRBD1. CDR1 is WSHSY, CDR2 SAAADI, per germline. The CDR3 runs 13 residues. Trimming removed 7 bases from V and 7 bases from J; junction bases left unmatched: 8. CDR3 region: CASTDLDRAGYTF. The CDR3 DNA reads as TGCGCCAGCACCGATCTGGACAGGGCTGGCTACACCTTC.

The genes are TRBV4-1 and TRBJ2-7; the D call may be TRBD1 or TRBD2 (5 bases each). The CDR3 has 16 amino acids. CDR1 is MGHRA and CDR2 is YSYEKL in the germline V gene. The V end lost 2 bases, the J end lost 0 bases, and 14 bases lay between the germline ends. CDR3 loop: CASSQYGSGTSYEQYF. In DNA, the CDR3 is TGCGCCAGCAGCCAATACGGTTCAGGGACCTCCTACGAGCAGTACTTC.